The source of this T cell receptor beta chain is a study of blood T cell repertoires in COVID-19. In the source study's methods: Cell counts per sample came from amplifying reference gene primers. Some clones are missing from TCRdb's copy, which holds only in-frame ones; the method was immunoSEQ multiplex PCR. That table supplies the V and J calls and clone size; D and trimming were determined from the DNA. The sample includes around 290,000 clones, around nine tenths of them seen just once. Trimming stripped 3 bases from V and 0 bases from J, with 5 bases between. This CDR3 has 13 amino acids. CDR1 and CDR2 from the germline V gene are SNHLY and FYNNEI.

Sequencing was carried out using PBMCs or T cells enriched from blood (not recorded which). The chain carries TRBV2 and TRBJ1-1; D ambiguous. This receptor was obtained from a young woman who had recovered from COVID-19. This CDR3 is CASSDSLNTEAFF. The CDR3 coding sequence is TGTGCCAGCAGTGACAGTTTGAACACTGAAGCTTTCTTT.